This T cell receptor (beta chain) was captured by sequencing in a study of blood T cell repertoires in COVID-19. Study-level information: The study drew acute and convalescent COVID-19 samples from the United States, Italy and Spain. Sources were T cells, B-cell-depleted T cells, or PBMCs; the material itself was cDNA or gDNA.

With 0 bases removed from V and 3 bases from J, the gap between germline ends came to 21 bases. The CDR3 length is 18 residues. CDR1 SGHRS and CDR2 YFSETQ come from the germline V gene. How the authors handled the data: Using reference gene primer amplification, nucleated cell counts were estimated. Repertoires were generated with immunoSEQ multiplex PCR, while TCRdb's copy carries only in-frame clones and drops some. The V and J calls and clone size are taken from that table; D and trimming were inferred from the DNA. This sample has about 35,000 clones, with less than 80% found just once. The sequence derives from a man older than 75 with acute or convalescent COVID-19. The chain recombines TRBV5-1 with TRBJ1-1; weak D call: TRBD1 (5 bases). The sequenced material came from peripheral blood. CDR3 DNA: TGCGCCAGCAGCTTGGGGGCCGGGTTTTGGGGCCTGCACACTGAAGCTTTCTTT. Translated, it gives CASSLGAGFWGLHTEAFF.